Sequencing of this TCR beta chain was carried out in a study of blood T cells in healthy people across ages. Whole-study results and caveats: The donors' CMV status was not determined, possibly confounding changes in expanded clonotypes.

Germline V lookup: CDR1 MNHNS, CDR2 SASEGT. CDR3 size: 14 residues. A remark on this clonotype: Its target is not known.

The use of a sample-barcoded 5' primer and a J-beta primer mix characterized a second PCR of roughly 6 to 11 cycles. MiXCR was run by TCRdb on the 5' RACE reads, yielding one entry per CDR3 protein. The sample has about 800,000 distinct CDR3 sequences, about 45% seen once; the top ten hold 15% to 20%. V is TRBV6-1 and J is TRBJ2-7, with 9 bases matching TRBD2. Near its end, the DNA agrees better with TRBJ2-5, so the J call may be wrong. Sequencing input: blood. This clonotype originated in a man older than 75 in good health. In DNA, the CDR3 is TGTGCCAGCAGTGAGGCTAGCGGGACGGAGACCCAGTACTTC. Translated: CASSEASGTETQYF.